These 22 T cell receptor beta chains were all obtained from the same sample, sequenced in a study of shared clonotypes between healthy human individuals (dated by TCRdb to 2020 to 2021). Receptor amplification or capture employed the immunoSEQ multiplex PCR assay. TCRdb limited this immuneACCESS table to in-frame rearrangements with V and J called. A share of clones is missing; checked studies link under half to unresolved V genes, and the rest is unexplained. The sample table lists fewer than 650,000 clones, roughly 79% of them with a count of one. About 11% of the sample goes to the ten largest clones. The sample was PBMCs. The receptors were sampled from a woman between 40 and 50 years old in good health. Some clones in this sample may be carry-over from other donors' samples.

The V and J genes are TRBV12-5 and TRBJ1-1; D gene ambiguous. V lost 4 bases and J 1 base, leaving 10 bases between the germline ends. From germline, CDR1 is LGHNT and CDR2 FRNRAP. This CDR3 contains 14 residues. CDR3 DNA: TGTGCTAGTGGTTCGATAGAGGCGAACACTGAAGCTTTCTTT. Translation: CASGSIEANTEAFF.

The rearrangement joins TRBV18 to TRBJ2-1, with TRBD2 matching over 11 bases. V was pared by 1 base and J by 0 bases, with 5 bases of the junction left unmatched. This CDR3 contains 18 residues. Germline V gene data show CDR1 as KGHSH and CDR2 as LQKENI. In DNA form, the CDR3 reads TGTGCCAGCTCACCACTGGGACTAGCGGAGGGCTCCTACAATGAGCAGTTCTTC. It encodes CASSPLGLAEGSYNEQFF.

The V and J genes are TRBV29-1 and TRBJ2-7; maybe TRBD2 (6 bases). This CDR3 has 15 residues. The V gene lost 4 bases and the J gene lost 3 bases, with 19 bases spanning the gap. CDR1 is SQVTM, CDR2 ANQGSEA, per germline. CDR3 sequence (DNA): TGCAGCGTTGGCGGGACTTCCTCGTCGAACTACGAGCAGTACTTC. Amino acids: CSVGGTSSSNYEQYF.

This clone was counted once. The rearrangement uses TRBV7-2 and TRBJ1-1; D remains ambiguous. Germline lookup yields CDR1 SGHTA and CDR2 FQGNSA. This CDR3 spans 13 amino acids. V lost 5 bases, J lost 3 bases, and 10 bases lay in between. This chain's CDR3 is CASSLRVYTEAFF. In nucleotides, the CDR3 is TGTGCCAGCAGCCTGAGGGTTTACACTGAAGCTTTCTTT.

The rearrangement joins TRBV30 to TRBJ2-1; 16 bases are a match to TRBD2. Trimming removed 5 bases from V and 0 bases from J; junction bases left unmatched: 7. There are 18 residues in the CDR3. CDR1 is GTSNPN, CDR2 SVGIG, per germline (reference sequence). CDR3 protein: CAWEGGTSGRASYNEQFF. CDR3 coding DNA: TGTGCCTGGGAAGGAGGGACTAGCGGGAGGGCCTCCTACAATGAGCAGTTCTTC.

The chain combines TRBV7-3 with TRBJ2-3; 10 bases align to TRBD1. The germline V gene encodes CDR1 SGHTA and CDR2 FQGTGA. V shed 4 bases, J shed 1 base, and the junction held 2 bases outside the gene matches. The CDR3 runs to 15 residues. The CDR3: CASSSGTGGTDTQYF. The DNA of the CDR3 is TGTGCCAGCAGCTCTGGGACAGGGGGCACAGATACGCAGTATTTT.

The genes are TRBV7-9 and TRBJ2-3; D ambiguous. The V end lost 5 bases, the J end lost 6 bases, and 24 bases lay between the germline ends. Germline lookup yields CDR1 SEHNR and CDR2 FQNEAQ (reference sequence). This CDR3 region has 17 residues. The CDR3 region has the DNA TGTGCCAGCAGCGAGAACCGACACATTGGGGAATGGGATACGCAGTATTTT. Translation: CASSENRHIGEWDTQYF. Full variable domain (rest looked up from reference TRBV7-9 and TRBJ2-3): DTGVSQNPRHKITKRGQNVTFRCDPISEHNRLYWYRQTLGQGPEFLTYFQNEAQLEKSRLLSDRFSAERPKGSFSTLEIQRTEQGDSAMYLCASSENRHIGEWDTQYFGPGTRLTVL.

V gene TRBV28 combines with J gene TRBJ2-7; perhaps TRBD1 as D (6 bases). The length of the CDR3 is 16 residues. V lost 6 bases to trimming and J lost 4 bases, with 22 bases between them. Germline loops: CDR1 MDHEN, CDR2 SYDVKM. CDR3 amino acids: CASSPGPQGSPYEQYF. Here the CDR3 DNA reads TGTGCCAGCAGCCCCGGGCCACAGGGTTCCCCTTACGAGCAGTACTTC.

This clone was picked up a small number of times. A much larger clone lies one base from this, so it may be a read error. V gene TRBV2 combines with J gene TRBJ2-5, with D perhaps TRBD1 (6 bases). This CDR3 is 14 amino acids long. Germline V lookup: CDR1 SNHLY, CDR2 FYNNEI. In nucleotides, the CDR3 is TGTGCCGGCAGTAATACAGGGAGAGAGGAGACCCAGTACTTC. Protein: CAGSNTGREETQYF.

This clone was seen more than once but under ten times. This chain connects TRBV15 to TRBJ1-1; D might be TRBD1 (6 bases). The CDR3 is 14 amino acids. With 5 bases removed from V and 2 bases from J, the gap between germline ends came to 12 bases. Germline V gene lookup returns CDR1 LNHNV and CDR2 YYDKDF (reference sequence). The CDR3 loop reads CATSYGTSNTEAFF. In nucleotides, the CDR3 is TGTGCCACCAGCTACGGGACATCCAACACTGAAGCTTTCTTT.

This clone was detected only a few times. V is TRBV7-2 and J is TRBJ2-3; 8 bases agree with TRBD1. Germline V CDR1 and CDR2: SGHTA, FQGNSA. This CDR3 has 16 amino acids. Trimming cost V 5 bases and J 4 bases; bases outside gene matches: 11. The CDR3 nucleotides read TGTGCCAGCAGCCTCCGGACAGGGCGGGGAGCAGATACGCAGTATTTT. Its translation: CASSLRTGRGADTQYF. The full variable domain, completed using reference TRBV7-2 and TRBJ2-3, is GAGVSQSPSNKVTEKGKDVELRCDPISGHTALYWYRQSLGQGLEFLIYFQGNSAPDKSGLPSDRFSAERTGGSVSTLTIQRTQQEDSAVYLCASSLRTGRGADTQYFGPGTRLTVL.

The chain links TRBV18 to TRBJ2-5; 11 bases map to TRBD1. This CDR3 has 15 amino acids. Per the germline V gene, CDR1 is KGHSH and CDR2 is LQKENI. Germline trimming cut 5 bases from V and 2 bases from J; bases unmatched to any gene: 4. CDR3 region: CASSVGTGGQETQYF. In nucleotides, the CDR3 is TGTGCCAGCTCAGTCGGGACAGGGGGACAAGAGACCCAGTACTTC.

The V gene is TRBV18, the J gene TRBJ1-2; 7 bases fit TRBD1. Germline CDR1 is KGHSH and CDR2 is LQKENI. V was pared by 2 bases and J by 7 bases, with 10 bases of the junction left unmatched. The CDR3 totals 15 residues. CDR3 protein: CASSPNIEAGGGYTF. In DNA, the CDR3 is TGTGCCAGCTCACCAAACATCGAAGCAGGGGGTGGCTACACCTTC.

Points on this clone: A much larger clonotype is one base distant, so this may be a read error. The chain employs TRBV5-4 and TRBJ2-3; D call uncertain. The CDR3 runs 17 residues. Per germline, CDR1 SGHNT and CDR2 YYREEE (reference sequence). Trimming took off 2 bases at V and 2 bases at J, with 18 bases between the two ends. As DNA, the CDR3 is TGTGCCAGCAGCTTAAGTGGGTCTAGTTGTCACACAGATACGCAGTATTTT. Its translation: CASSLSGSSCHTDTQYF.

This clone was picked up many times. The chain links TRBV10-3 to TRBJ2-3; D is unclear. CDR3 length: 11 residues. Germline V gene data show CDR1 as ENHRY and CDR2 as SYGVKD. Deletions cut 6 bases from V and 3 bases from J, with 4 bases between. For the CDR3, the DNA is TGTGCCATCAGGAATACAGATACGCAGTATTTT. Translation: CAIRNTDTQYF.

About this clone itself: Within the sample, other DNA sequences also encode this same CDR3. The gene calls are TRBV7-9 and TRBJ1-1, with a possible D match to TRBD1 (5 bases). V was shortened by 5 bases and J by 10 bases, with 20 bases between the two germline ends. CDR1 is SEHNR, CDR2 FQNEAQ, per germline (reference sequence). The CDR3 runs to 14 residues. The CDR3 bases are TGTGCCAGCAGCACCATGGACACCCCCAAGGGAGCTTTCTTT. This gives the protein CASSTMDTPKGAFF.

V is TRBV2 and J is TRBJ1-5; the match to TRBD1 covers 8 bases. The CDR3 loop spans 14 amino acids. Germline CDR1 reads SNHLY; CDR2 reads FYNNEI. V trimming: 6 bases; J trimming: 3 bases; junction bases outside the gene matches: 4. CDR3 bases: TGTGCCAGCAGCCAGGGGGCCAACAATCAGCCCCAGCATTTT. Translation gives CASSQGANNQPQHF.

This chain uses TRBV19 with TRBJ2-7; maybe TRBD1 (5 bases). Trimming shortened V by 0 bases and J by 2 bases, and 5 bases separated the two germline ends. The CDR3 length is 13 residues. The germline V gene encodes CDR1 LNHDA and CDR2 SQIVND (reference sequence). The CDR3 nucleotides are TGTGCCAGTAGTATAGAGACAGCCTACGAGCAGTACTTC. It encodes CASSIETAYEQYF.

The chain links TRBV5-1 to TRBJ2-1, with 10 bases fitting TRBD2. The CDR3 extends over 16 amino acids. Per germline, CDR1 SGHRS and CDR2 YFSETQ. After removal of 0 bases from V and 3 bases from J, the junction contained 3 bases not matched to a gene. The DNA of the CDR3 is TGCGCCAGCAGCTTGGGTGGACTAGCGGTCTACAATGAGCAGTTCTTC. Translated: CASSLGGLAVYNEQFF.

About this clone itself: At the DNA level, this CDR3 is encoded by other sequences in the same sample as well. The V gene is TRBV27, the J gene TRBJ1-2; D unresolved. V was pared by 3 bases and J by 0 bases, with 5 bases between. The CDR3 contains 13 residues. Germline lookup yields CDR1 MNHEY and CDR2 SMNVEV (reference sequence). Written as DNA, the CDR3 is TGTGCCAGCAGTTTCCAGGCTAACTATGGCTACACCTTC. This translates into CASSFQANYGYTF.

This rearrangement joins TRBV7-2 to TRBJ2-3; D unclear. This CDR3 has 15 residues. V gave up 1 base and J gave up 1 base, with 9 bases separating them. Germline V CDR1 and CDR2: SGHTA, FQGNSA. CDR3 loop: CASSLGHPGTDTQYF. The DNA for the CDR3 is TGTGCCAGCAGCTTAGGGCACCCGGGCACAGATACGCAGTATTTT.

V and J are TRBV5-4 and TRBJ2-7, with D possibly matching TRBD2 (7 bases). Germline CDR1 reads SGHNT; CDR2 reads YYREEE (reference sequence). Between the trimmed V and J ends, which lost 4 bases and 2 bases, there was a span of 16 bases. The CDR3 loop spans 15 amino acids. The CDR3 here is CASSPPAGATYEQYF. CDR3 DNA: TGTGCCAGCAGCCCCCCCGCGGGGGCTACCTACGAGCAGTACTTC.